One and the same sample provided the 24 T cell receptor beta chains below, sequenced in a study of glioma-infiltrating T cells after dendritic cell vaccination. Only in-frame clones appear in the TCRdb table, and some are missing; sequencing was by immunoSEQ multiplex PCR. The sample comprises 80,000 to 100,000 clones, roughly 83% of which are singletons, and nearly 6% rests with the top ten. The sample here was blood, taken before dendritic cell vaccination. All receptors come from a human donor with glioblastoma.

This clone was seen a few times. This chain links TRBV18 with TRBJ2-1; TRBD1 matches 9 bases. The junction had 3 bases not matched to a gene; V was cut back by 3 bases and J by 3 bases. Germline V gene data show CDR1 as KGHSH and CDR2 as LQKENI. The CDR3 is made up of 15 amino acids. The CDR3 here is CASSPDRGGYNEQFF. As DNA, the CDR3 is TGTGCCAGCTCACCGGACAGGGGAGGCTACAATGAGCAGTTCTTC.

CDR3 protein: CAWSVSGSLNTQYF. CDR3 bases: TGTGCCTGGAGTGTATCCGGGTCGCTCAATACGCAGTATTTT. The chain couples TRBV30 to TRBJ2-3; no definite D call. Germline assignment: CDR1 GTSNPN and CDR2 SVGIG (reference sequence). The CDR3 consists of 14 residues. The V end lost 0 bases, the J end lost 7 bases, and 14 bases lay between the germline ends.

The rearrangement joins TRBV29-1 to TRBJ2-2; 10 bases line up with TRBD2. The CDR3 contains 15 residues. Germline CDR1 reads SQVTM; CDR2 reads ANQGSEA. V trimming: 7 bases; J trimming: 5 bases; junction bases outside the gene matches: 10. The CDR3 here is CSARGVAGGTGELFF. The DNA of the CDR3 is TGCAGCGCCCGAGGGGTAGCGGGAGGAACCGGGGAGCTGTTTTTT.

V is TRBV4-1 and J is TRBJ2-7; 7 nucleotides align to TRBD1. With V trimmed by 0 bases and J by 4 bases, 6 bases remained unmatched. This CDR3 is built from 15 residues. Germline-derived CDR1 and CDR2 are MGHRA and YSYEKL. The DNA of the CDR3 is TGCGCCAGCAGCCAAGAAACCGGGACAGCATACGAGCAGTACTTC. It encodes CASSQETGTAYEQYF.

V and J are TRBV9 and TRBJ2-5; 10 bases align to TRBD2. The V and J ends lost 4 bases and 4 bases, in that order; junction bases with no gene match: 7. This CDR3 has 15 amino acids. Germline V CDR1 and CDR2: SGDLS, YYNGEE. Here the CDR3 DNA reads TGTGCCAGCAGCACCGTAGCGGGGGGACGAGAGACCCAGTACTTC. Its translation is CASSTVAGGRETQYF. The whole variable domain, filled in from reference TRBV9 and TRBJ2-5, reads DSGVTQTPKHLITATGQRVTLRCSPRSGDLSVYWYQQSLDQGLQFLIQYYNGEERAKGNILERFSAQQFPDLHSELNLSSLELGDSALYFCASSTVAGGRETQYFGPGTRLLVL.

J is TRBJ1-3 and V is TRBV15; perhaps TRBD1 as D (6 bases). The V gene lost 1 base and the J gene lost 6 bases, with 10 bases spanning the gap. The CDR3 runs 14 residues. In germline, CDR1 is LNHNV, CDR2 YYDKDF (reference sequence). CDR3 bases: TGTGCCACCAGCAGAGGAGAGGGGGTAAACACCATATATTTT. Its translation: CATSRGEGVNTIYF. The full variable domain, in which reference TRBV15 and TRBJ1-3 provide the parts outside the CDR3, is DAMVIQNPRYQVTQFGKPVTLSCSQTLNHNVMYWYQQKSSQAPKLLFHYYDKDFNNEADTPDNFQSRRPNTSFCFLDIRSPGLGDTAMYLCATSRGEGVNTIYFGEGSWLTVV.

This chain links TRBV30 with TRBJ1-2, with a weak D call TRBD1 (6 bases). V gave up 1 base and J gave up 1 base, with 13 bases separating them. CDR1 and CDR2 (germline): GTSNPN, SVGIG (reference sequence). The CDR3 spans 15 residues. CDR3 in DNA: TGTGCCTGGAGTGACCCGGACAGCTATAACTATGGCTACACCTTC. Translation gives CAWSDPDSYNYGYTF.

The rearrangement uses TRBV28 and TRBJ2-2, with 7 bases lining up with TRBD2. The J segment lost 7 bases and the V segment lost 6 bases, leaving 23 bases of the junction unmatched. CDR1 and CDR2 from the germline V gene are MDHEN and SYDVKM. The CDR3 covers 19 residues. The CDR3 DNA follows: TGTGCCAGCAGCCAAGGAGGCGGGGGAGTAGGCCTTCAGGGCGGGGAGCTGTTTTTT. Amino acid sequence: CASSQGGGGVGLQGGELFF.

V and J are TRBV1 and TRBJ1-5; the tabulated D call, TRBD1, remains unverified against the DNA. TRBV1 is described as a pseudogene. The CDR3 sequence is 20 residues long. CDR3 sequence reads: CTSSQDHRPGQVISNQPQHF. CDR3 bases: TGCACCAGCAGCCAAGATCATCGACCGGGACAGGTGATTAGCAATCAGCCCCAGCATTTT.

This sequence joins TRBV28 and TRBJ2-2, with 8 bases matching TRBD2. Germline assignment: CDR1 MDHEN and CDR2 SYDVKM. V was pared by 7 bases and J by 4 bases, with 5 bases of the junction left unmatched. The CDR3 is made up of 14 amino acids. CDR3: CASTVAGRTGELFF. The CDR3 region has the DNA TGTGCCAGCACCGTAGCGGGACGCACCGGGGAGCTGTTTTTT.

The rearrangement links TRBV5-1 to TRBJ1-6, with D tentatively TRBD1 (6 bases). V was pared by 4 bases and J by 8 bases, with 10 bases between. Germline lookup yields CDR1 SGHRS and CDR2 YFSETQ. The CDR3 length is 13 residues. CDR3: CASSRTEDSPLHF. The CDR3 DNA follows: TGCGCCAGCAGCCGGACAGAGGATTCACCCCTCCACTTT.

The CDR3 sequence is CASSPPPGLAGALDTGELFF. DNA of the CDR3: TGTGCCAGCTCACCCCCGCCGGGACTAGCGGGGGCTTTGGACACCGGGGAGCTGTTTTTT. The J gene is TRBJ2-2, the V gene TRBV18; 14 positions match TRBD2. The CDR3 spans 20 residues. Per the germline V gene, CDR1 is KGHSH and CDR2 is LQKENI. With V trimmed by 3 bases and J by 3 bases, 12 bases remained unmatched.

CDR3 sequence reads: CAWSSPGPVTRAVEQYF. The CDR3 DNA is TGTGCCTGGAGTTCTCCAGGGCCAGTAACGCGTGCCGTCGAGCAGTACTTC. The chain joins TRBV30 to TRBJ2-7; D is perhaps TRBD1 (5 bases). V dropped 2 bases and J dropped 6 bases, with 26 bases sitting between them. Germline V gene lookup returns CDR1 GTSNPN and CDR2 SVGIG (reference sequence). CDR3 length equals 17 residues. Drawing the rest from reference TRBV30 and TRBJ2-7, the complete variable domain is SQTIHQWPATLVQPVGSPLSLECTVEGTSNPNLYWYRQAAGRGLQLLFYSVGIGQISSEVPQNLSASRPQDRQFILSSKKLLLSDSGFYLCAWSSPGPVTRAVEQYFGPGTRLTVT.

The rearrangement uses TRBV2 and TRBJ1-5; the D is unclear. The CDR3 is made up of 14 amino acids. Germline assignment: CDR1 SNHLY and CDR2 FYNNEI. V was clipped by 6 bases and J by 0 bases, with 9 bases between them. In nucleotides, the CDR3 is TGTGCCAGCAGGGAGGCAATTAGCAATCAGCCCCAGCATTTT. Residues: CASREAISNQPQHF.

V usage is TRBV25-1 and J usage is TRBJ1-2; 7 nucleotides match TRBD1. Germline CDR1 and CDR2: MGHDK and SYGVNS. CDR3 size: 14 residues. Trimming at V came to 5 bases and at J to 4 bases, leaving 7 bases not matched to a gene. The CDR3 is CASSKQGILYGYTF. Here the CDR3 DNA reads TGTGCCAGCAGTAAACAGGGGATCCTCTATGGCTACACCTTC.

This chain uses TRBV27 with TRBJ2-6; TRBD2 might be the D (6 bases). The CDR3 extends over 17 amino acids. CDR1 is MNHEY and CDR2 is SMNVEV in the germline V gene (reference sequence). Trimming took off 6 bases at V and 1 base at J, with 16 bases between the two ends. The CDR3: CASRSGEWLSGANVLTF. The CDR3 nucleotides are TGTGCCAGCAGGTCGGGGGAGTGGCTATCTGGGGCCAACGTCCTGACTTTC.

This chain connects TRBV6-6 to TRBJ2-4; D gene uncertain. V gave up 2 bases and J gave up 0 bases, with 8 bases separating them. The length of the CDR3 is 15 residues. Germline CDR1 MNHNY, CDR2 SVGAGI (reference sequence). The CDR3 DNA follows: TGTGCCAGCAGTTACGCGGTCGAAGCCAAAAACATTCAGTACTTC. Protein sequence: CASSYAVEAKNIQYF.

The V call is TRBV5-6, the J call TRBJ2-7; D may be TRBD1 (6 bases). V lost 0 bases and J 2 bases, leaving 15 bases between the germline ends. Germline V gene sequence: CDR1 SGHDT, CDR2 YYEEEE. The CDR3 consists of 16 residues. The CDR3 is CASSLAGQSFTYEQYF. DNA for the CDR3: TGTGCCAGCAGCTTGGCTGGACAGAGTTTTACCTACGAGCAGTACTTC.

CDR3 sequence reads: CASSGELVTGELFF. The CDR3 nucleotides are TGCGCCAGTAGCGGGGAGCTGGTTACCGGGGAGCTGTTTTTT. The rearrangement links TRBV5-1 to TRBJ2-2; 8 nucleotides match TRBD2. CDR1 is SGHRS, CDR2 YFSETQ, per germline. V dropped 8 bases and J dropped 5; count of bases not matched to a gene: 8. The CDR3 has 14 amino acids.

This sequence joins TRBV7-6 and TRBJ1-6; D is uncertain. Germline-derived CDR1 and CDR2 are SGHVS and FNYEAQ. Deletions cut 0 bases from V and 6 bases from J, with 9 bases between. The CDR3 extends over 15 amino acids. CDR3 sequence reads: CASSLARAPNSPLHF. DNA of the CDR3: TGTGCCAGCAGCTTAGCGAGAGCCCCTAATTCACCCCTCCACTTT.

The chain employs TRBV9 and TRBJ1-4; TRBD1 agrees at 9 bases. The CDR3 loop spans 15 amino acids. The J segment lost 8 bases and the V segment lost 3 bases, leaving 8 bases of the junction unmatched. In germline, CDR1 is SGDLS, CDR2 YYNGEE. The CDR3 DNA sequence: TGTGCCAGCAGCGCGGATACAGGGGGCGACGAAAAACTGTTTTTT. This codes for CASSADTGGDEKLFF. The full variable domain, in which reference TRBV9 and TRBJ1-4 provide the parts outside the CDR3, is DSGVTQTPKHLITATGQRVTLRCSPRSGDLSVYWYQQSLDQGLQFLIQYYNGEERAKGNILERFSAQQFPDLHSELNLSSLELGDSALYFCASSADTGGDEKLFFGSGTQLSVL.

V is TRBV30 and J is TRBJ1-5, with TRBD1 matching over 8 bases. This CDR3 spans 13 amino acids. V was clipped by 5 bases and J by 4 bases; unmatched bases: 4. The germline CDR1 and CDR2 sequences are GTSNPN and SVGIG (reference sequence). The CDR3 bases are TGTGCCTGGGAACAGGGGGGAAATCAGCCCCAGCATTTT. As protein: CAWEQGGNQPQHF.

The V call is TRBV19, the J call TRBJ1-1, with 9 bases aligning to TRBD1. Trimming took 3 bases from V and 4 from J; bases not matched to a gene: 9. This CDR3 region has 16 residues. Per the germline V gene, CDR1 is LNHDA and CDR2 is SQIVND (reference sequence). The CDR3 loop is CASSIFPGQGFTEAFF. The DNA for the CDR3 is TGTGCCAGTAGTATTTTCCCGGGACAGGGCTTCACTGAAGCTTTCTTT.

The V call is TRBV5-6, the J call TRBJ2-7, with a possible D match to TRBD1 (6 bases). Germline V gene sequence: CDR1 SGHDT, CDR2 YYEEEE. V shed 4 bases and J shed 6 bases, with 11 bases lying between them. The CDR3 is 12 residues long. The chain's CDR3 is CASSLQGVEQYF. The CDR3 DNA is TGTGCCAGCAGCCTACAGGGCGTCGAGCAGTACTTC.